The following is a T cell receptor beta chain sequence with its context. The antigen is unknown. The sample originates from a study of immune heterogeneity within non-small cell lung tumors. General study results and limits: The study found identical dominant CDR3 beta clonotypes recurring across tumor sites within a patient, alongside site-unique high-frequency clones. For the most part, the T-cell receptor beta clonotypes present at high frequency were distinct from one individual patient to the next.

The TCR beta CDR3 region was amplified by multiplex PCR employing 32 V and 13 J primers. TCRdb re-called the multiplex PCR reads with MiXCR, one entry per CDR3 protein. The sample includes about 5,000 distinct CDR3 sequences, around 35% of them seen just once. Germline CDR1 is GTSNPN and CDR2 is SVGIG (reference sequence). Trimming at V came to 4 bases and at J to 6 bases, leaving 6 bases not matched to a gene. The CDR3 covers 12 residues. TCRs were amplified from roughly 650 ng gDNA of bulk tumor per sample. Each primary tumor yielded several biopsies, collected far apart from one another at surgery. Undergoing curative surgery were patients whose non-small cell lung cancer was untreated and newly diagnosed.

The source of this sequence is a woman aged 50 to 60 with non-small cell lung cancer. Sample: lung tumor tissue. The gene calls are TRBV30 and TRBJ2-7; TRBD1 agrees at 7 bases. The CDR3 protein is CAWNKGAGEQYF. CDR3 DNA sequence: TGTGCCTGGAATAAGGGGGCAGGCGAGCAGTACTTC.